The source of this T cell receptor (beta chain) is a study of PD-L1 blockade in urothelial cancer. Study information: Males with bladder-origin urothelial cancer constituted most of the 29 patients. It was at 3 weeks (second dose) and 6 weeks after treatment start that blood was analyzed.

CDR3 size: 14 residues. Germline V gene data show CDR1 as MNHNS and CDR2 as SASEGT. The V end lost 8 bases, the J end lost 2 bases, and 13 bases lay between the germline ends. The sample's time point: peripheral blood 6 weeks after treatment start. Libraries were prepared by immunoSEQ multiplex PCR; TCRdb keeps only in-frame clonotypes and omits some of them. The profile covers some 120,000 clones, with around 89% appearing a single time and around 1.7% taken by the ten largest. Sequenced here: PBMCs, sampled around atezolizumab (anti-PD-L1) treatment. The sequence derives from a man aged 55-75 years with urothelial cancer. The V gene is TRBV6-1, the J gene TRBJ1-3; D gene uncertain. The CDR3 sequence: CASDSSSAGNTIYF. CDR3 bases: TGTGCCAGCGATAGCTCCTCCGCTGGAAACACCATATATTTT.